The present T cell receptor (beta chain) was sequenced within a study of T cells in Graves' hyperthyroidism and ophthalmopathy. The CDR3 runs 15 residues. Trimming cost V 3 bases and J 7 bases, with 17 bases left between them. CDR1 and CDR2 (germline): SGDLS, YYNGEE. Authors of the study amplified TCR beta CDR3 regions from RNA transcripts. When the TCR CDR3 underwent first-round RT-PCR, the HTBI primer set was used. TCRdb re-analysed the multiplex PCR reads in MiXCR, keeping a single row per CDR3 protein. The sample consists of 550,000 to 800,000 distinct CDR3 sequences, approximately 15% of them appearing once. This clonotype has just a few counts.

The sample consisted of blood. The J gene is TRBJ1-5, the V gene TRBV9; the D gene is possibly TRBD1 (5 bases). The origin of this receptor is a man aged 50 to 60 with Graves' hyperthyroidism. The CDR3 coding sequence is TGTGCCAGCAGCGAGGGGCAGGGCAGAGGGCAGCCCCAGCATTTT. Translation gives CASSEGQGRGQPQHF.